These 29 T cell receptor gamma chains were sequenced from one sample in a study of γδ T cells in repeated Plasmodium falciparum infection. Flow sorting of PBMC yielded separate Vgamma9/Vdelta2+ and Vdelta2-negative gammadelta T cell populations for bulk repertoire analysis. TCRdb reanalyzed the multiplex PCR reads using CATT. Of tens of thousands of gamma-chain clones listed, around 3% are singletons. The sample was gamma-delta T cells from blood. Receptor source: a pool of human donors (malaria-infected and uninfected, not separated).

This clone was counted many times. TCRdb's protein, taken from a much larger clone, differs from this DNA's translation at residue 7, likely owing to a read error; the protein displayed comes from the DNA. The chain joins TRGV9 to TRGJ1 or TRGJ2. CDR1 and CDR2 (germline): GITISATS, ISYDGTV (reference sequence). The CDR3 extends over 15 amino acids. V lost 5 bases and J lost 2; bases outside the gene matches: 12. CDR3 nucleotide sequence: TGTGCCTTGTGGGGGACGAGGACGGATTATTATAAGAAACTCTTT. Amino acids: CALWGTRTDYYKKLF.

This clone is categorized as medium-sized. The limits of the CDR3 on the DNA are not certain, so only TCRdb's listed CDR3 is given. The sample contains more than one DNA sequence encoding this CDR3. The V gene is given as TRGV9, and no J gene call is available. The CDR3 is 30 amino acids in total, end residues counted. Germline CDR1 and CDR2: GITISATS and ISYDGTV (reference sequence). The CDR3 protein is CALWEQGLRNSLAVEQHLLSQVSIGRIQHF.

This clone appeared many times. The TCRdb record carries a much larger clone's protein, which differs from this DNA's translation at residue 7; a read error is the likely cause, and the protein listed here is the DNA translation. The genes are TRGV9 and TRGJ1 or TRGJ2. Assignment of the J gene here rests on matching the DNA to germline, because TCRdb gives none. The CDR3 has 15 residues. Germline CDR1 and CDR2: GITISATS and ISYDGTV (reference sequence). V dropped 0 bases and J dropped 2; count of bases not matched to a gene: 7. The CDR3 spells CALWEVKSDYYKKLF. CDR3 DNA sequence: TGTGCCTTGTGGGAGGTGAAATCGGATTATTATAAGAAACTCTTT.

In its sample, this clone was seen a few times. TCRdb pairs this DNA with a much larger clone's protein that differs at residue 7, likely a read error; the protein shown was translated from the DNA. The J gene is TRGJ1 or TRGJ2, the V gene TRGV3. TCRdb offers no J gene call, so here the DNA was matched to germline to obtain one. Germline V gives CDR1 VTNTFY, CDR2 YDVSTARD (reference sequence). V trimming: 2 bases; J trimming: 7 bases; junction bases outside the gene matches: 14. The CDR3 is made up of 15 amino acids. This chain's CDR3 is CATWDIIHGVYKKLF. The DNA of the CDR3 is TGTGCCACCTGGGACATCATCCATGGAGTATATAAGAAACTCTTT.

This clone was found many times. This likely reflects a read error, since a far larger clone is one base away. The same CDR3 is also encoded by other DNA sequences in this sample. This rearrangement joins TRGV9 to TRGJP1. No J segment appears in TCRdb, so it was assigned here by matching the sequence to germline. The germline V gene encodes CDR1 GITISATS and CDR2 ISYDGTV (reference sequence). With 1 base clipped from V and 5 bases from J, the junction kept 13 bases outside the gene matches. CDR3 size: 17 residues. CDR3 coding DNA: TGTGCCTTGTGGGAGGTCTTCTCCCAAAGGACTGGTTGGTTCAAGATATTT. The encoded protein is CALWEVFSQRTGWFKIF.

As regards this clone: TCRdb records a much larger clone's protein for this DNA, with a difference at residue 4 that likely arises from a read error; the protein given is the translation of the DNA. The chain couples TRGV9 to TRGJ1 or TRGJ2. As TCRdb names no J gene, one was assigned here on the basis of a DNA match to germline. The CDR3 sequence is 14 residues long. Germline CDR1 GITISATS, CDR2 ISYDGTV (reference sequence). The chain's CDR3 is CALREVETHYKKLF. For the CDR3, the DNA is TGTGCCTTGCGGGAGGTTGAAACCCACTATAAGAAACTCTTT.

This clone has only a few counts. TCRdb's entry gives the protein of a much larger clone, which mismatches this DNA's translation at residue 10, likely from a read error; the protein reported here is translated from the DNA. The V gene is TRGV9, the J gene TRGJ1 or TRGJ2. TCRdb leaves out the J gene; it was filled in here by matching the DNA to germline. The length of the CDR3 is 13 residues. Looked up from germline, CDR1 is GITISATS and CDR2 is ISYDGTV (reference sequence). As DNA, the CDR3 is TGTGCCTTGTGGGAGCCGATTTATTATAGGAAACTCTTT. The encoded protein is CALWEPIYYRKLF.

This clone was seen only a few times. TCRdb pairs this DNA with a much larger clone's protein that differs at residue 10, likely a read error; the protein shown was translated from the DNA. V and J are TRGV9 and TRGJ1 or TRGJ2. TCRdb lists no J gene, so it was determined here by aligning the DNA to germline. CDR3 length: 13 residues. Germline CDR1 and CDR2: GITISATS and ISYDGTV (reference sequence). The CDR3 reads CALWEATHYEKLF. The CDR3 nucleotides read TGTGCCTTGTGGGAGGCAACACATTATGAGAAACTCTTT.

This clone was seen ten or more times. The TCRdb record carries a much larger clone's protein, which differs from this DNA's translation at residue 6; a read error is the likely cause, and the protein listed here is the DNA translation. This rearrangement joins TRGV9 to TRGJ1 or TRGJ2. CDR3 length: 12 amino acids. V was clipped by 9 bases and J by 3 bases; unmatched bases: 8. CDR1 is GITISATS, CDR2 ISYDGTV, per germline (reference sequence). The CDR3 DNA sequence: TGTGCCTTGCGCCTGAGTTATTATAAGAAACTCTTT. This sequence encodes CALRLSYYKKLF.

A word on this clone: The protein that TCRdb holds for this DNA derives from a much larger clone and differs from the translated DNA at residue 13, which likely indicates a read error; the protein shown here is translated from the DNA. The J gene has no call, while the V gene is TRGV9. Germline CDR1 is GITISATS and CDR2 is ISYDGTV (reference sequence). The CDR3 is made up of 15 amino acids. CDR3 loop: CALWEPTYFYYKRLF. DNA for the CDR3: TGTGCCTTGTGGGAGCCCACATACTTTTATTATAAGAGACTCTTT.

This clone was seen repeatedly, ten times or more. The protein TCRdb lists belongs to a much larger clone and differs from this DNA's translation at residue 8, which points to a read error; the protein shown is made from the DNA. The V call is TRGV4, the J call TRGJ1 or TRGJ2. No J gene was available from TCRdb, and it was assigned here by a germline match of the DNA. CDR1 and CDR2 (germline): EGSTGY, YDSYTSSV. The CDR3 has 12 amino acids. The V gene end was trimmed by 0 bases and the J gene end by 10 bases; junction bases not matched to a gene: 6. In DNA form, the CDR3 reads TGTGCCACCTGGGATGGGTGGGAAAAGAAACTCTTT. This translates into CATWDGWEKKLF.

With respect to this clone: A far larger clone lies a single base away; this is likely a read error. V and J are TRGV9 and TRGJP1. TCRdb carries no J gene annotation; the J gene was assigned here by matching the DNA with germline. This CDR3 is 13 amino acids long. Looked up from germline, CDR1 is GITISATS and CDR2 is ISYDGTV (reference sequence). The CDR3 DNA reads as TGTGCCCTGTGGGAGAACGGTGGTTGGTTCAAGATATTT. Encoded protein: CALWENGGWFKIF.

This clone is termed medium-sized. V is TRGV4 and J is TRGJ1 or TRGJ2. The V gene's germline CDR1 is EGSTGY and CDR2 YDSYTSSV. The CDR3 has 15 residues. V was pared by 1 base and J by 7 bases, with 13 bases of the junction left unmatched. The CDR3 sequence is CATWDGPSGGYKKLF. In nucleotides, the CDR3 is TGTGCCACCTGGGATGGCCCCTCTGGGGGGTATAAGAAACTCTTT.

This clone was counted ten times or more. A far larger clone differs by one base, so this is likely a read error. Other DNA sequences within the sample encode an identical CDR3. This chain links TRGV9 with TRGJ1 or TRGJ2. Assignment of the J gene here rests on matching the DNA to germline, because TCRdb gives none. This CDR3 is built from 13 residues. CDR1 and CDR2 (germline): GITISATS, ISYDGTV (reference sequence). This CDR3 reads CALWEVRGYKKLF. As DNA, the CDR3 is TGTGCCCTGTGGGAGGTTCGAGGTTATAAGAAACTCTTT.

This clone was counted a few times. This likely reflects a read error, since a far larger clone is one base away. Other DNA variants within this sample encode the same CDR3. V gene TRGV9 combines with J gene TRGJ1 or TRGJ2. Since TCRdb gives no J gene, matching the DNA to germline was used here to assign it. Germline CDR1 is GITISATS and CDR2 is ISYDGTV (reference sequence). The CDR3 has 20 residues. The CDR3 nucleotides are TGCGCCTTGTGGGGACTGAATATATCTCCTCCTACCTTGGATTGTTATAAGAAACTCTTT. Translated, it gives CALWGLNISPPTLDCYKKLF.

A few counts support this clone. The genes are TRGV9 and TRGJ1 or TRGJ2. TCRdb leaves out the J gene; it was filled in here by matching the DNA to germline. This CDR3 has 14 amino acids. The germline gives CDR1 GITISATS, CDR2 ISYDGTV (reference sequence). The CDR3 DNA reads TGTGCACTGTTCTCCCCCCCCTTTTATTATAAGAAACTCTTT. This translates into CALFSPPFYYKKLF.

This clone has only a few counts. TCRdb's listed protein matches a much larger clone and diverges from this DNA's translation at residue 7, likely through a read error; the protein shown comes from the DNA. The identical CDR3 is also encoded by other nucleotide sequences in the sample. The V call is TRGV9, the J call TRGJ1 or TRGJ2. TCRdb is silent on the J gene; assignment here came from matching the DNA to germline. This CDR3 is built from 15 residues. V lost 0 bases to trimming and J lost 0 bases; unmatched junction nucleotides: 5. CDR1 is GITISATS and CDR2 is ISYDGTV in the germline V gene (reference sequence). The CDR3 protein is CALWEVRKNYYKKLF. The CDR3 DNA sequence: TGTGCCTTGTGGGAGGTGCGGAAGAATTATTATAAGAAACTCTTT.

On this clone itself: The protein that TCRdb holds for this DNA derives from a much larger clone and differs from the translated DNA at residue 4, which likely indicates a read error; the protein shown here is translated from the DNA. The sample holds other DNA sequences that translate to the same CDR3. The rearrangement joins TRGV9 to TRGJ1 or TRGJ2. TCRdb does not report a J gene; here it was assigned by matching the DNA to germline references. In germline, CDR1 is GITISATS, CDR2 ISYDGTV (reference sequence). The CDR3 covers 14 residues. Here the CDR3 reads CALRDHLQAYKKLF. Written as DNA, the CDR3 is TGTGCCTTGCGGGACCACCTCCAGGCTTATAAGAAACTCTTT.

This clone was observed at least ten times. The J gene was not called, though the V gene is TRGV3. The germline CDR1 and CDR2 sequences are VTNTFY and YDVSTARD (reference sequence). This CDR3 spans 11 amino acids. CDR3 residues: CATWDQETQYF. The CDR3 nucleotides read TGTGCCACCTGGGACCAAGAGACCCAGTACTTC.

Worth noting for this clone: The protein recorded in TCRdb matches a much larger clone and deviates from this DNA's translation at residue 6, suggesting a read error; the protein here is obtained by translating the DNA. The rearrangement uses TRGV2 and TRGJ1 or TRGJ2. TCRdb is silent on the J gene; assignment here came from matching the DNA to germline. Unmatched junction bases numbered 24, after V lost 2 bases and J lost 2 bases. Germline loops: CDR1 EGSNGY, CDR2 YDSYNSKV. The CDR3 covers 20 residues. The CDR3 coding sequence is TGTGCCACCTGGGACGAGCTCCCCCCTACAACCTTCAGCGATTATTATAAGAAACTCTTT. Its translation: CATWDELPPTTFSDYYKKLF.

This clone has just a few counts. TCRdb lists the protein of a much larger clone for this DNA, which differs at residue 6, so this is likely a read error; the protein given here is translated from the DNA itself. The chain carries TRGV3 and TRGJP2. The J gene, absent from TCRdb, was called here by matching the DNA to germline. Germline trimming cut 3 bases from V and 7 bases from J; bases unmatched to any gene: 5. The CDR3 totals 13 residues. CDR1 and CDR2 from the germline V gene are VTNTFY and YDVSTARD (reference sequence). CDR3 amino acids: CATWDQIDWIKTF. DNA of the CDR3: TGTGCCACCTGGGACCAGATTGATTGGATCAAGACGTTT.

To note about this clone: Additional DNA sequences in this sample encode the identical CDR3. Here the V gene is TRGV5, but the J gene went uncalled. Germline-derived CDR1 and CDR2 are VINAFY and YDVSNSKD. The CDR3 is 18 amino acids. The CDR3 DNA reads TGTGCCACCTGGGACAGGCTACGTCCCAAAAGGTATTATTATAAGAAGCTCTTT. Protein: CATWDRLRPKRYYYKKLF.

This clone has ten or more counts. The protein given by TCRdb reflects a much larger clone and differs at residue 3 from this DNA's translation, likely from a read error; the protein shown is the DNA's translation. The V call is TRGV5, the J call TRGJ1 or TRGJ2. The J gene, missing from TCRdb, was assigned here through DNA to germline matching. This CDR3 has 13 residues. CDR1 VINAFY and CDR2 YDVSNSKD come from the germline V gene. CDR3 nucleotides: TGTGCCGCCTGGGACAGGAACTATTATAAGAAACTCTTT. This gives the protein CAAWDRNYYKKLF.

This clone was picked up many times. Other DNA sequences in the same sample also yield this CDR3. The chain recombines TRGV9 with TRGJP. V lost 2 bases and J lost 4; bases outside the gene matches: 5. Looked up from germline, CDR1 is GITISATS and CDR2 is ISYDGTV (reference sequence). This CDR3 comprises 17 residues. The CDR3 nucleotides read TGTGCCTTGTGGGAGGCGATCCAAGAGTTGGGCAAAAAAATCAAGGTATTT. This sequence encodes CALWEAIQELGKKIKVF.

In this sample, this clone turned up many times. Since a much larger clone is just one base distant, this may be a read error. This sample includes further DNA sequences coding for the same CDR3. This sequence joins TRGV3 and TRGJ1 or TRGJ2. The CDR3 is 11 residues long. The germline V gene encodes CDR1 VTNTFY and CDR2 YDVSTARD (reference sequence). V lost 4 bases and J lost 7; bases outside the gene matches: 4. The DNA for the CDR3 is TGTGCCACCTGGGAGGGGTATAAGAAACTCTTT. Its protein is CATWEGYKKLF.

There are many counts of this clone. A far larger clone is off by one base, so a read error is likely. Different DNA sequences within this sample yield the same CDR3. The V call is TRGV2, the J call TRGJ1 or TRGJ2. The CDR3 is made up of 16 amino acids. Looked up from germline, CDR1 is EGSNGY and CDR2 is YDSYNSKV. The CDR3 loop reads CATWDGIRSNYYKKLF. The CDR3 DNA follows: TGCGCCACCTGGGACGGTATACGTTCGAATTATTATAAGAAACTCTTT.

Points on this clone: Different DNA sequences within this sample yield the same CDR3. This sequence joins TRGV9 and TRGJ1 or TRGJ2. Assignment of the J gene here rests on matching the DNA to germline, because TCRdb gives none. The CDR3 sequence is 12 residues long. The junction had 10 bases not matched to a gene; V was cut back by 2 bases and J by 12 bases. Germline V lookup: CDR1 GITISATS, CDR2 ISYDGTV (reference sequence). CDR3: CALWEAARGKLF. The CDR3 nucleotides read TGTGCCTTGTGGGAGGCGGCACGGGGGAAACTCTTT.

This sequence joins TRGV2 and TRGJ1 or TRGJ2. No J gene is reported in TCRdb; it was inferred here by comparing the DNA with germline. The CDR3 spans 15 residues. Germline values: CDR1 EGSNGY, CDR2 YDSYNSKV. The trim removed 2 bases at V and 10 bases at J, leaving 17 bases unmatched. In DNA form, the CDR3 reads TGTGCCACCTGGGACGTGCGTAATTGTAAGGTAAAGAAACTCTTT. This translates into CATWDVRNCKVKKLF.

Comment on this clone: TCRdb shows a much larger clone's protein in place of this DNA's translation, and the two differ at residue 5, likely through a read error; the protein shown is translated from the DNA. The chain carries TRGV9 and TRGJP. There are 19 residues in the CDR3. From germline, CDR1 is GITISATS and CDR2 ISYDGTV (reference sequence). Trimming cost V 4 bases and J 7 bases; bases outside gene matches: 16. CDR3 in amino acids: CALWDVHLVRELGKKIKVF. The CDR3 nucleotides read TGTGCCTTGTGGGATGTGCATTTGGTGAGGGAGTTGGGCAAAAAAATCAAGGTATTT.